This record looks at one TCR beta chain sequence and its context. What it binds is unknown. The record originates from a study of T cell repertoires in cytomegalovirus infection. TCRdb reprocessed the reads with MiXCR, giving one entry per CDR3 protein. The sample carries approximately 110,000 distinct CDR3 sequences, around 45% recorded once. Trimming removed 4 bases at V and 7 bases at J, with 12 bases between. CDR1 and CDR2 (germline): SGDLS, YYNGEE. The CDR3 contains 13 residues. The V and J genes are TRBV9 and TRBJ1-5; D unresolved. Material: CD8+ T cells from cultured PBMCs, obtained from culture after CMV antigen stimulation. This TCR was recovered from a human donor in good health (CMV status not recorded). Some clones in this sample may be carry-over from other donors' samples. The CDR3 coding sequence is TGTGCCAGCAGCCCTGAGGGAGACCAGCCCCAGCATTTT. Amino acids: CASSPEGDQPQHF.